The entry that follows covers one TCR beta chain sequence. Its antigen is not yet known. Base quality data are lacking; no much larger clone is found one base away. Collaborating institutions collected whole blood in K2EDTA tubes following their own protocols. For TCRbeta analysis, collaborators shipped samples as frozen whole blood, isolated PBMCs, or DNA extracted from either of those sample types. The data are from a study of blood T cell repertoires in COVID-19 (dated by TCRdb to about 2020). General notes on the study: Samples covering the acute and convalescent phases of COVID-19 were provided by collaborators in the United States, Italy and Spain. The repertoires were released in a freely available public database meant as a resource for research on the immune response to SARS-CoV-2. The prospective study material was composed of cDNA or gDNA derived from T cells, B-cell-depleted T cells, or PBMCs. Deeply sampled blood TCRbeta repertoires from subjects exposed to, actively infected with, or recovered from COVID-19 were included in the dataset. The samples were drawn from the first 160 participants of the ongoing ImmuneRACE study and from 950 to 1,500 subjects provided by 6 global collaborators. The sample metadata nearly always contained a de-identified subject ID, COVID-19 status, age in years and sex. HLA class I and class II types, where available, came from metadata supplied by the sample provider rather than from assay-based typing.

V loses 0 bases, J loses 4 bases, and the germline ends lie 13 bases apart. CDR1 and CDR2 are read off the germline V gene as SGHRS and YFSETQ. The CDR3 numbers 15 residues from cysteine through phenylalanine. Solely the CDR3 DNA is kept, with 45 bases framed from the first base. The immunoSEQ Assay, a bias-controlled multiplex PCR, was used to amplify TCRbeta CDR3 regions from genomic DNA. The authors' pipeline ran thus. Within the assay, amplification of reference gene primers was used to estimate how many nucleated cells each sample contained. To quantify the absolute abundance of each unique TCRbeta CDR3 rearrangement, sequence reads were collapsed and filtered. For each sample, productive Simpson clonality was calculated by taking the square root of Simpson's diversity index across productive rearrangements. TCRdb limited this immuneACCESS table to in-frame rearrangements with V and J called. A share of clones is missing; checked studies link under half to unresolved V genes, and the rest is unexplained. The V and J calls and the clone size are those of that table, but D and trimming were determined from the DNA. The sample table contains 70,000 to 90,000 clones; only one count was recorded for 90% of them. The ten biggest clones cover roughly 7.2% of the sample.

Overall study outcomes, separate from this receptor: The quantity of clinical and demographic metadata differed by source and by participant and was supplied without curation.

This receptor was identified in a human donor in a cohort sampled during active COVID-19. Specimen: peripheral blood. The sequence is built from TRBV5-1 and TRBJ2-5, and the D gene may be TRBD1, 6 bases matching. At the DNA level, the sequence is TGCGCCAGCAGCTTGGCCATGGGGGCGGGAGAGACCCAGTACTTC. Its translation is CASSLAMGAGETQYF.